This TCR beta chain was sequenced in a study of radiotherapy plus CTLA-4 blockade in lung cancer. Study in general: Among patients, over 15% showed objective responses, and over 30% had disease control. Study-wide points: Peripheral blood showed expansion of tumor-derived TCR clones after radiotherapy and ipilimumab. With interferon-beta, early dynamics of blood T cell clones were reported to best predict response.

About this clone: Its antigen is undetermined.

Clones were read by immunoSEQ multiplex PCR, and TCRdb kept only the in-frame ones, dropping some. Of roughly 50,000 clones in the sample, approximately 86% are singletons; the top ten hold about 17%. Germline-derived CDR1 and CDR2 are SQVTM and ANQGSEA. The ends were cut back, 4 bases at V and 4 bases at J, with 13 bases in the middle. The CDR3 runs 13 residues. In chemo-refractory metastatic non-small-cell lung cancer, patients got ipilimumab CTLA-4 blockade together with focal radiation. The sequences come from peripheral blood, collected from a patient treated with radiotherapy plus ipilimumab. The source is a human donor with non-small cell lung cancer that progressed on radiotherapy plus ipilimumab. Some clones in this sample may be carry-over from other donors' samples. The V gene is TRBV29-1, the J gene TRBJ1-2; a possible D gene is TRBD1 (5 bases). This CDR3 reads CSVVPSRAYGYTF. Here the CDR3 DNA reads TGCAGCGTTGTCCCCAGCAGGGCCTATGGCTACACCTTC. Full variable domain (remainder filled in from reference TRBV29-1 and TRBJ1-2): SAVISQKPSRDICQRGTSLTIQCQVDSQVTMMFWYRQQPGQSLTLIATANQGSEATYESGFVIDKFPISRPNLTFSTLTVSNMSPEDSSIYLCSVVPSRAYGYTFGSGTRLTVV.